Detailed here is one T cell receptor (beta chain). Its matching antigen is unknown. This entry comes from a study of T cell responses to AZD1222 COVID-19 vaccine. Study findings and constraints: With two AZD1222 doses given, Spike-specific TCR breadth and depth both rose. It should be noted that donors were predominantly white British and more often female, and clonal diversity was possibly underestimated.

Sequencing used immunoSEQ multiplex PCR; TCRdb keeps in-frame clones, though not all of them. The sample has around 160,000 clones, 94% seen once. V was clipped by 3 bases and J by 9 bases, with 18 bases between them. CDR3 length: 14 residues. Germline CDR1 SGHDT, CDR2 YYEEEE. The source material was peripheral blood, sampled on day 0 of AZD1222 vaccination. The V gene is TRBV5-6, the J gene TRBJ1-2; TRBD1 might be the D (6 bases). This clonotype was obtained from an adult in good health. The CDR3 DNA is TGTGCCAGCAGCTCCAGGACAGCCCAGACAAGCTACACCTTC. Translated: CASSSRTAQTSYTF. Supplemented by reference TRBV5-6 and TRBJ1-2, the full variable domain reads DAGVTQSPTHLIKTRGQQVTLRCSPKSGHDTVSWYQQALGQGPQFIFQYYEEEERQRGNFPDRFSGHQFPNYSSELNVNALLLGDSALYLCASSSRTAQTSYTFGSGTRLTVV.